The clone carrying this T cell receptor (beta chain) was counted only a few times. The antigen remains undetermined. This CDR3 is 11 amino acids long. Germline V gene data show CDR1 as SNHLY and CDR2 as FYNNEI. V lost 10 bases and J lost 3; bases outside the gene matches: 2. This sample is drawn from a study of cytomegalovirus exposure and HLA in healthy donors. The study ran its PCR with 60 Vbeta and 13 Jbeta primers. Here immunoSEQ multiplex PCR was the method, and the copy in TCRdb shows in-frame clones only, minus some. The sample includes about 190,000 clones, about four fifths of them seen just once. The study's findings and limits: In a later analysis, common viral pathogens appeared linked to several of the most significant clusters. Associated with cytomegalovirus, according to the listing, were approximately 160 TCR beta chains.

The chain has TRBV2 and TRBJ2-7, with 8 bases that match TRBD1. Sequencing was done on a sample of PBMCs. The clonotype comes from a man aged 35 to 55 in good health and CMV-seropositive. The CDR3 DNA reads as TGTGCCACCGGACAGGGCTACGAGCAGTACTTC. Amino acid sequence: CATGQGYEQYF.